This entry lists 11 T cell receptor beta chains sequenced from one sample in a study of beta chain features in type 1 diabetes. Expressed TCRB transcripts were sequenced, since all the RNA that had been isolated was reverse transcribed. TCRdb's copy holds only in-frame clones and misses some; the assay was immunoSEQ multiplex PCR. The sample shows approximately 170,000 clones, about 9.1% of them seen only once. Sequencing was performed on central memory CD4+ T cells from blood. These receptors originate from a woman aged 18 to 35 in good health.

This clone was seen a few times. V is TRBV18 and J is TRBJ2-1; 9 bases map to TRBD2. The junction had 10 bases not matched to a gene; V was cut back by 3 bases and J by 7 bases. The CDR3 is 16 amino acids. Per the germline V gene, CDR1 is KGHSH and CDR2 is LQKENI. The CDR3 sequence is CASSPGGTSSFNEQFF. The CDR3 DNA reads as TGTGCCAGCTCACCCGGTGGGACTAGCTCTTTTAATGAGCAGTTCTTC.

The CDR3 coding sequence is TGTGCCAGCAGCTTCCGGGAGGGCAATCAGCCCCAGCATTTT. Protein sequence: CASSFREGNQPQHF. This chain uses TRBV7-8 with TRBJ1-5; D not certain. V lost 3 bases and J 2 bases, leaving 8 bases between the germline ends. The germline gives CDR1 SGHVS, CDR2 FQNEAQ. The length of the CDR3 is 14 residues.

This clone was picked up a small number of times. The rearrangement links TRBV30 to TRBJ2-7; the match to TRBD1 covers 11 bases. V dropped 4 bases and J dropped 1; count of bases not matched to a gene: 6. Germline V gene lookup returns CDR1 GTSNPN and CDR2 SVGIG (reference sequence). The CDR3 has 15 residues. Here the CDR3 DNA reads TGTGCCTGGATAAAAGGGACAGGGGGTTCCTACGAGCAGTACTTC. It yields the protein CAWIKGTGGSYEQYF.

This clone was detected only a few times. The genes are TRBV5-1 and TRBJ2-1; D is undetermined. Germline values: CDR1 SGHRS, CDR2 YFSETQ. Trimming removed 4 bases from V and 2 bases from J, with 13 bases in between. The CDR3 covers 15 residues. In DNA, the CDR3 is TGCGCCAGCAGCGCATTCTACTCTACCTACAATGAGCAGTTCTTC. Translated, it gives CASSAFYSTYNEQFF.

This clone has more than one count but fewer than ten. The chain is built from TRBV29-1 and TRBJ1-1; D possibly corresponds to TRBD1 (5 bases). Trimming removed 6 bases at V and 8 bases at J, with 10 bases between. CDR1 is SQVTM, CDR2 ANQGSEA, per germline. CDR3 length: 10 amino acids. The CDR3 loop is CSVGPSEAFF. In nucleotides, the CDR3 is TGCAGCGTGGGGCCTTCAGAAGCTTTCTTT.

This clone was detected many times. The chain carries TRBV7-8 and TRBJ1-1, with D unresolved. This CDR3 has 13 amino acids. V was trimmed by 5 bases and J by 0 bases, leaving 7 bases between them. Germline V lookup: CDR1 SGHVS, CDR2 FQNEAQ. The CDR3 coding sequence is TGTGCCAGCAGCCCACAGCTGAACACTGAAGCTTTCTTT. Its translation is CASSPQLNTEAFF.

Only a few counts were recorded for this clone. The chain uses TRBV5-1 and TRBJ2-4, with D uncertain. The CDR3 spans 15 residues. Germline CDR1 reads SGHRS; CDR2 reads YFSETQ. V was clipped by 0 bases and J by 0 bases, with 7 bases between them. The chain's CDR3 is CASSLASGAKNIQYF. The CDR3 nucleotides read TGCGCCAGCAGCTTGGCCTCGGGAGCCAAAAACATTCAGTACTTC.

This clone was seen more than once but under ten times. This chain links TRBV9 with TRBJ2-1; the match to TRBD2 covers 7 bases. With 4 bases clipped from V and 4 bases from J, the junction kept 8 bases outside the gene matches. Germline CDR1 reads SGDLS; CDR2 reads YYNGEE. The CDR3 runs to 15 residues. Here the CDR3 DNA reads TGTGCCAGCAGCCCTTGGGCGGGAGCGTACAATGAGCAGTTCTTC. Protein: CASSPWAGAYNEQFF.

This clone came up a few times. The chain has TRBV5-1 and TRBJ2-3; 8 positions agree with TRBD2. The V gene's germline CDR1 is SGHRS and CDR2 YFSETQ. The J segment lost 5 bases and the V segment lost 4 bases, leaving 3 bases of the junction unmatched. The CDR3 is 13 residues long. CDR3 sequence (DNA): TGCGCCAGCAGCCCGGGGGGGCTAGATACGCAGTATTTT. Its translation is CASSPGGLDTQYF.

This clone was seen more than once but under ten times. The same CDR3 is also encoded by other DNA sequences in this sample. This chain uses TRBV7-2 with TRBJ2-5, with 8 bases matching TRBD1. Germline V gene data show CDR1 as SGHTA and CDR2 as FQGNSA. CDR3 length equals 14 residues. The V segment lost 5 bases and the J segment 5 bases; nucleotides outside the gene matches: 7. The CDR3 DNA reads TGTGCCAGCAGCCCGACGACAGGGGCTGAGACCCAGTACTTC. It yields the protein CASSPTTGAETQYF. Drawing the rest from reference TRBV7-2 and TRBJ2-5, the complete variable domain is GAGVSQSPSNKVTEKGKDVELRCDPISGHTALYWYRQSLGQGLEFLIYFQGNSAPDKSGLPSDRFSAERTGGSVSTLTIQRTQQEDSAVYLCASSPTTGAETQYFGPGTRLLVL.

This clone has a handful of counts. J is TRBJ2-3 and V is TRBV19; 8 bases are a match to TRBD2. The junction had 3 bases not matched to a gene; V was cut back by 5 bases and J by 2 bases. Germline loops: CDR1 LNHDA, CDR2 SQIVND (reference sequence). CDR3 size: 14 residues. The CDR3 protein is CASSAGGFTDTQYF. The CDR3 region has the DNA TGTGCCAGTAGTGCGGGGGGCTTCACAGATACGCAGTATTTT.